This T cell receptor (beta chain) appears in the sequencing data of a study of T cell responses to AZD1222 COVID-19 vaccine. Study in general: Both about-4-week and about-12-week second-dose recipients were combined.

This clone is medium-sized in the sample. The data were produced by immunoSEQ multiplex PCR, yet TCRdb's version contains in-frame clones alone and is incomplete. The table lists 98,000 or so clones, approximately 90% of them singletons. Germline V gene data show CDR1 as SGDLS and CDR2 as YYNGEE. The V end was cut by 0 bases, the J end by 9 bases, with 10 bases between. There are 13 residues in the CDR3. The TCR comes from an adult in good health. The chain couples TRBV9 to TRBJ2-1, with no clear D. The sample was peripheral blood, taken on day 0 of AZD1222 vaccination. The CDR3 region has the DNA TGTGCCAGCAGCGTAGAAAATAAGGCTGAGCAGTTCTTC. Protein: CASSVENKAEQFF.